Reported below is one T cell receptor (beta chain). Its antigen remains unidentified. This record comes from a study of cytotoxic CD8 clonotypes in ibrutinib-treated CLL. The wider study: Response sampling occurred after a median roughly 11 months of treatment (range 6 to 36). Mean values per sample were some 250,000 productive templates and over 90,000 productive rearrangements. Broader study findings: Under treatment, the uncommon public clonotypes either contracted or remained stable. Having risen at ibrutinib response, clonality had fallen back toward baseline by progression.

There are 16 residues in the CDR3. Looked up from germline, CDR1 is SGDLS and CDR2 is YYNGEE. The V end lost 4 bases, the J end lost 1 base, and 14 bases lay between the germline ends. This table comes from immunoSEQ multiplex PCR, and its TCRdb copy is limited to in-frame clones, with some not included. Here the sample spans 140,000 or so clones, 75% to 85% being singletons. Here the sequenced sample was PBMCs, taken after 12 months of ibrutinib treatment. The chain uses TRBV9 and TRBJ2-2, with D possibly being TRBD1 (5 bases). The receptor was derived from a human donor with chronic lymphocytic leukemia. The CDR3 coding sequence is TGTGCCAGCAGCCCCGCGTGGGGCAAGAACACCGGGGAGCTGTTTTTT. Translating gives CASSPAWGKNTGELFF. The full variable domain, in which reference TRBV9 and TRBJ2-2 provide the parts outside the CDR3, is DSGVTQTPKHLITATGQRVTLRCSPRSGDLSVYWYQQSLDQGLQFLIQYYNGEERAKGNILERFSAQQFPDLHSELNLSSLELGDSALYFCASSPAWGKNTGELFFGEGSRLTVL.